This T cell receptor (beta chain) derives from a study of T cell responses to AZD1222 COVID-19 vaccine. Points from the study as a whole: Females outnumbered males among donors, who were mostly white British; clonal diversity was possibly underestimated.

The CDR3 loop spans 13 amino acids. Trimming took off 6 bases at V and 4 bases at J, with 10 bases between the two ends. Germline lookup yields CDR1 MNHEY and CDR2 SVGAGI. Combined were second doses at about 4 or about 12 weeks. Measured with immunoSEQ multiplex PCR; TCRdb has only the in-frame clones, and not every one. The table has 100,000 to 150,000 clones, roughly 91% seen once; the top ten hold about 1%. This clone was counted a few times. The target antigen is unknown. Here the sequenced sample was peripheral blood, taken 28 days after the second AZD1222 dose. The chain combines TRBV6-5 with TRBJ1-5, with D possibly TRBD1 on 5 matching bases. This TCR was sampled from an adult who received the AZD1222 COVID-19 vaccine. CDR3 sequence: CASRGTGNQPQHF. The CDR3 nucleotides read TGTGCCAGCAGGGGGACGGGGAATCAGCCCCAGCATTTT.